The next 18 T cell receptor beta chains were all read from a single sample in a study of T cells after yellow fever vaccination. MiXCR, run by TCRdb on the 5' RACE reads, gives a single entry per CDR3 protein. The sample lists approximately 150,000 distinct CDR3 sequences, approximately 9.7% occurring once. The sequencing used CD8+ T cells sorted from PBMCs, collected 45 days after the yellow fever booster vaccination. These receptor sequences come from a man younger than 35 who received the YFV17D yellow fever vaccine.

This clonotype came up a few times. The V gene is TRBV4-1, the J gene TRBJ2-7; the D gene is possibly TRBD1 (6 bases). V was cut by 0 bases and J by 4 bases, with 7 bases left in between. The CDR3 is 13 amino acids. Per germline, CDR1 MGHRA and CDR2 YSYEKL. DNA for the CDR3: TGCGCCAGCAGCCAAGAACAGGGTTACGAGCAGTACGTC. It translates to CASSQEQGYEQYV.

This clonotype was picked up a small number of times. The CDR3 here is CASSQGGAVAFF. CDR3 nucleotides: TGCGCCAGCAGCCAAGGCGGGGCAGTGGCGTTCTTC. The chain links TRBV4-1 to TRBJ2-1; D is perhaps TRBD2 (6 bases). Germline CDR1 is MGHRA and CDR2 is YSYEKL. This CDR3 is 12 amino acids long. The V end was cut by 1 base, the J end by 15 bases, with 13 bases between.

This clonotype was observed a handful of times. The chain is built from TRBV4-3 and TRBJ2-7, with D perhaps matching TRBD2 (6 bases). The CDR3 extends over 14 amino acids. V dropped 4 bases and J dropped 0 bases, with 10 bases sitting between them. From germline, CDR1 is LGHNA and CDR2 YSLEER. DNA for the CDR3: TGCGCCAGCAGCCCGGGGGTATTCTCCTACGAGCAGTACTTC. Protein sequence: CASSPGVFSYEQYF.

This clonotype was seen repeatedly, ten times or more. J is TRBJ2-3 and V is TRBV27; 8 nucleotides agree with TRBD1. Trimming at V came to 4 bases and at J to 4 bases, leaving 4 bases not matched to a gene. The CDR3 is made up of 14 amino acids. Germline assignment: CDR1 MNHEY and CDR2 SMNVEV (reference sequence). CDR3 sequence (DNA): TGTGCCAGCAGTTGGCAACAGGGGGCAGATACGCAGTATTTT. It translates to CASSWQQGADTQYF.

This clonotype was counted between two and nine times. The rearrangement uses TRBV6-5 and TRBJ1-2; no reliable D call. CDR1 and CDR2 (germline): MNHEY, SVGAGI. The CDR3 sequence is 13 residues long. The V end was cut by 2 bases, the J end by 6 bases, with 10 bases between. CDR3: CASSYPDGDGYTF. CDR3 coding DNA: TGTGCCAGCAGTTACCCGGACGGTGATGGCTACACCTTC.

The chain couples TRBV30 to TRBJ2-7; 8 bases map to TRBD1. CDR3 length: 13 amino acids. Trimming removed 1 base from V and 4 bases from J; junction bases left unmatched: 3. CDR1 GTSNPN and CDR2 SVGIG come from the germline V gene (reference sequence). The CDR3 DNA reads as TGTGCCTGGAGTGACGGACAGGGTTACGAGCAGTACTTC. This translates into CAWSDGQGYEQYF.

In this sample, this clonotype turned up a few times. V gene TRBV6-6 combines with J gene TRBJ2-2; 8 nucleotides match TRBD1. CDR1 MNHNY and CDR2 SVGAGI come from the germline V gene (reference sequence). V lost 8 bases to trimming and J lost 2 bases; unmatched junction nucleotides: 7. This CDR3 region has 15 residues. The CDR3 region is CASQTGQDNTGELFF. The CDR3 bases are TGTGCCAGCCAAACGGGACAGGATAACACCGGGGAGCTGTTTTTT.

A note on this clonotype: Compared with germline, one end of the junction differs, possibly owing to a read error. V usage is TRBV7-9 and J usage is TRBJ2-4, with D perhaps TRBD1 or TRBD2 (5 bases each). This CDR3 spans 13 amino acids. Looked up from germline, CDR1 is SEHNR and CDR2 is FQNEAQ (reference sequence). CDR3: CASSLGTSGISLF. The DNA for the CDR3 is TGTGCCAGCAGCTTGGGGACCAGTGGAATCTCCCTCTTC.

CDR3 bases: TGCAGCGTTGAGGGGGGGAATGAGCAGTTCTTC. This encodes CSVEGGNEQFF. This sequence joins TRBV29-1 and TRBJ2-1; 7 nucleotides match TRBD2. The germline V gene encodes CDR1 SQVTM and CDR2 ANQGSEA. There are 11 residues in the CDR3. The V and J ends lost 3 bases and 7 bases, in that order; junction bases with no gene match: 0.

CDR3 loop: CASSQGVGTSGGPEQFF. In DNA form, the CDR3 reads TGCGCCAGCAGCCAAGGGGTAGGGACTAGCGGGGGGCCTGAGCAGTTCTTC. The rearrangement links TRBV4-1 to TRBJ2-1; 15 bases agree with TRBD2. V trimming: 1 base; J trimming: 9 bases; junction bases outside the gene matches: 7. The CDR3 extends over 17 amino acids. Germline CDR1 reads MGHRA; CDR2 reads YSYEKL.

The J gene is TRBJ2-7, the V gene TRBV9, with D possibly TRBD2 on 6 matching bases. There are 15 residues in the CDR3. Trimming took off 4 bases at V and 5 bases at J, with 19 bases between the two ends. The germline CDR1 and CDR2 sequences are SGDLS and YYNGEE. The CDR3 DNA reads as TGTGCCAGCAGCCCCCGGGACCGGGGGATCCACGAGCAGTACTTC. It encodes CASSPRDRGIHEQYF.

This clonotype was found a few times. The rearrangement links TRBV4-1 to TRBJ2-3; D remains unclear. The V gene's germline CDR1 is MGHRA and CDR2 YSYEKL. The CDR3 consists of 14 residues. Trimming pared 0 bases from V and 11 bases from J, leaving 15 bases between. The CDR3 DNA is TGCGCCAGCAGCCAAGATCGCCCCACGCCGCGGCAGTATTTT. It encodes CASSQDRPTPRQYF.

This clonotype showed up just a few times. The chain employs TRBV30 and TRBJ1-1, with 7 positions matching TRBD1. V shed 7 bases, J shed 5 bases, and the junction held 7 bases outside the gene matches. The germline V gene encodes CDR1 GTSNPN and CDR2 SVGIG (reference sequence). This CDR3 is 12 amino acids long. The CDR3 nucleotides are TGTGCCTCACGACAGGGCAGGACTGAAGCTTTCTTT. Protein sequence: CASRQGRTEAFF.

V usage is TRBV6-6 and J usage is TRBJ2-5; D unresolved. Germline assignment: CDR1 MNHNY and CDR2 SVGAGI (reference sequence). Trimming cost V 6 bases and J 5 bases, with 22 bases left between them. The CDR3 covers 16 residues. The CDR3 nucleotides are TGTGCCAGCAGCTTAGCATCTACGCGATCCAGGGAGACCCAGTACTTC. It is translated as CASSLASTRSRETQYF.

This clonotype appeared many times. This chain joins TRBV6-6 and TRBJ2-7; 9 nucleotides agree with TRBD1. CDR3 length: 15 amino acids. The J segment lost 6 bases and the V segment lost 4 bases, leaving 10 bases of the junction unmatched. Germline values: CDR1 MNHNY, CDR2 SVGAGI (reference sequence). The CDR3, as DNA: TGTGCCAGCAGTTTTTTAGGGACAGGGTTCGGCGAGCAGTACGTC. This codes for CASSFLGTGFGEQYV.

This clonotype showed up just a few times. The V and J genes are TRBV6-4 and TRBJ2-1; D uncertain. The germline V and J ends were trimmed by 2 bases and 2 bases, with 10 bases remaining between them. The germline gives CDR1 MRHNA, CDR2 SNTAGT. CDR3 length equals 15 residues. The CDR3 sequence: CASSDGTSAYNEQFF. CDR3 nucleotide sequence: TGTGCCAGCAGTGACGGAACATCGGCCTACAATGAGCAGTTCTTC.

This clonotype was detected a few times. V and J are TRBV20-1 and TRBJ2-7, with D maybe TRBD1 (5 bases). Germline V lookup: CDR1 DFQATT, CDR2 SNEGSKA (reference sequence). The CDR3 extends over 14 amino acids. V lost 0 bases and J lost 3, with 12 bases in between. CDR3 sequence (DNA): TGCAGTGCTAGAGACCCGACAGCTAGCTACGAGCAGTACTTC. Amino acids: CSARDPTASYEQYF.

V is TRBV14 and J is TRBJ2-5; D ambiguous. Germline V CDR1 and CDR2: SGHDN, FVKESK. CDR3 length equals 15 residues. V dropped 4 bases and J dropped 4 bases, with 16 bases sitting between them. The CDR3 bases are TGTGCCAGCAGCCTACGCAGGACCCTGGGAGAGACCCAGTACTTC. Translation gives CASSLRRTLGETQYF. The entire variable domain, with the rest obtained from reference TRBV14 and TRBJ2-5, is as follows: EAGVTQFPSHSVIEKGQTVTLRCDPISGHDNLYWYRRVMGKEIKFLLHFVKESKQDESGMPNNRFLAERTGGTYSTLKVQPAELEDSGVYFCASSLRRTLGETQYFGPGTRLLVL.